What follows is one T cell receptor (beta chain) and its context. Original processing methods: How many nucleated cells were present was estimated from reference gene primer amplification. Profiling relied on immunoSEQ multiplex PCR, and the TCRdb table lists in-frame clones only, not all of them. For V, J and clone size, that table is used; D and trimming come from the DNA. This table has over 150,000 clones, roughly 83% appearing once. The data originate from a study of blood T cell repertoires in COVID-19. As for the study in general: From the United States, Italy and Spain came samples of acute and convalescent COVID-19. T cells, B-cell-depleted T cells, or PBMCs supplied cDNA or gDNA.

The sequence derives from a woman older than 75 with active or convalescent COVID-19. The specimen sequenced was peripheral blood.

CDR3 in DNA: TGTGCCAGCAGCCGGACTAGCGTCGTGGATACGCAGTATTTT. Translating it yields CASSRTSVVDTQYF. This rearrangement joins TRBV7-2 to TRBJ2-3; 9 nucleotides line up with TRBD2. The CDR3 sequence is 14 residues long. V lost 5 bases, J lost 6 bases, and 6 bases stayed unmatched. The germline CDR1 and CDR2 sequences are SGHTA and FQGNSA.